These T cell receptor beta chains were read from a single sample in a study of spatial heterogeneity in lung cancer. TCRdb reprocessed the 5' RACE reads via MiXCR and lists one record per CDR3 protein. The sample holds tens of thousands of distinct CDR3 sequences, less than 15% seen once. This material consisted of PBMCs, taken at surgery. These receptors came from a male donor with early-stage non-small cell lung cancer. The CDR3 runs from the conserved cysteine through the conserved F or W. D genes are given only for firm matches. A row's size may be missing; if present it is once, few, many or a size class.

clone size | J gene | V gene | D gene | CDR3 DNA | CDR3 protein
NA | TRBJ2-2 | TRBV20-1 | NA | TGCAGTGCCCCCGGACTACATACCACCGGGGAGCTGTTTTTT | CSAPGLHTTGELFF
many | TRBJ2-1 | TRBV7-8 | TRBD1 | TGTGCCAGCAGCTTAGGAGGGACAGGGGGTTGGCAGTTCTTC | CASSLGGTGGWQFF
few | TRBJ1-2 | TRBV7-9 | TRBD1 | TGTGCCAGCAGCGGGGACAGGGTTTATGGCTACACCTTC | CASSGDRVYGYTF
NA | TRBJ2-5 | TRBV20-1 | NA | TGCAGTGCTAAAGTCGGGCAAGAGACCCAGTACTTC | CSAKVGQETQYF
NA | TRBJ1-1 | TRBV15 | NA | TGTGCCACCAGCAAGCAGGGACGTATGAACACTGAAGCTTTCTTT | CATSKQGRMNTEAFF
many | TRBJ2-5 | TRBV15 | NA | TGTGCCACCAGCAGAGAGTTTGGCAGCCAAGAGACCCAGTACTTC | CATSREFGSQETQYF
few | TRBJ2-2 | TRBV9 | NA | TGTGCCAGCAGCGTAGGGGATAGTCGGACCGGGGAGCTGTTTTTT | CASSVGDSRTGELFF
NA | TRBJ1-1 | TRBV6-6 | TRBD1 | TGTGCCAGCAGTTACGGTGGGACAGGGCGTCCCACTGAAGCTTTCTTT | CASSYGGTGRPTEAFF
NA | TRBJ1-2 | TRBV15 | TRBD1 | TGTGCCACCAGCAACAACAGGGGAGACTATGGCTACACCTTC | CATSNNRGDYGYTF
NA | TRBJ2-6 | TRBV28 | NA | TGTGCCAGCAGTTTCATAAGGAGGGCCAACGTCCTGACTTTC | CASSFIRRANVLTF
NA | TRBJ2-7 | TRBV5-4 | TRBD1 | TGTGCCAGCAGCCCGGCAGGGACAGGGGGCCTCCACGAGCAGTACTTC | CASSPAGTGGLHEQYF
NA | TRBJ1-1 | TRBV28 | NA | TGTGCCAGCAGTTCCGGGGGGGTTGAAGCTTTCTTT | CASSSGGVEAFF
few | TRBJ1-2 | TRBV5-1 | NA | TGCGCCAGCAGCTTCGGCAGGGACATCTATGGCTACACCTTC | CASSFGRDIYGYTF
NA | TRBJ2-7 | TRBV29-1 | NA | TGCAGCGTTGAAGAGGGCCCAGCCTACGAGCAGTACTTC | CSVEEGPAYEQYF
many | TRBJ2-3 | TRBV28 | TRBD2 | TGTGCCAGCAGTCCAGTTAGCGGGGGGGTTAAGGATACGCAGTATTTT | CASSPVSGGVKDTQYF
few | TRBJ1-6 | TRBV7-2 | NA | TGTGCCAGCAGCGCCCGACCAAGGGGTCCGGTCGATAATTCACCCCTCCACTTT | CASSARPRGPVDNSPLHF
few | TRBJ2-1 | TRBV7-9 | NA | TGTGCCAGCAGCTTACAGGGCTGGGGGAATGAGCAGTTCTTC | CASSLQGWGNEQFF
NA | TRBJ2-5 | TRBV7-2 | NA | TGTGCCAGCAGCCGGGACTCAGAGACCCAGTACTTC | CASSRDSETQYF
few | TRBJ2-3 | TRBV2 | NA | TGTGCCAGCTGGGCGGATAGCACAGATACGCAGTATTTT | CASWADSTDTQYF
many | TRBJ2-7 | TRBV5-1 | TRBD1 | TGCGCCAGCAGCACGACAGGGCACTACGAGCAGTACTTC | CASSTTGHYEQYF
NA | TRBJ1-1 | TRBV28 | NA | TGTGCCAGCAGTATCCCCGGGACAACTGAAGCTTTCTTT | CASSIPGTTEAFF
few | TRBJ1-1 | TRBV20-1 | TRBD1 | TGCAGTGCTAGAGATGTGGGCAGGGGGTACGAAGCTTTCTTT | CSARDVGRGYEAFF
NA | TRBJ2-2 | TRBV7-9 | NA | TGTGCCAGCAGCTCCCACAGACTCGACGCGAACACCGGGGAGCTGTTTTTT | CASSSHRLDANTGELFF
many | TRBJ2-3 | TRBV7-9 | NA | TGTGCCAGCAGCTCGAGTGGACAGAGGGGGGATACGCAGTATTTT | CASSSSGQRGDTQYF
NA | TRBJ2-3 | TRBV9 | TRBD2 | TGTGCCACCAGCGTAGCGGGCGGGGCGACAGATACGCAGTATTTT | CATSVAGGATDTQYF
NA | TRBJ2-1 | TRBV4-3 | NA | TGCGCCAGCAGCCAAGATCGAGGGGCCGGCAATGAGCAGTTCTTC | CASSQDRGAGNEQFF
few | TRBJ2-7 | TRBV5-1 | NA | TGCGCCAGCACCCCGGGACAACCCTCCTACGAGCAGTACTTC | CASTPGQPSYEQYF
many | TRBJ1-1 | TRBV18 | NA | TGTGCCAGCTCTCCAGAGAACACTGAAGCTTTCTTT | CASSPENTEAFF
NA | TRBJ2-2 | TRBV7-3 | TRBD2 | TGTGCCAGCAGCAAAACAGCTAGCGGGACCACCGGGGAGCTGTTTTTT | CASSKTASGTTGELFF
NA | TRBJ2-5 | TRBV4-2 | NA | TGTGCCAGCAGCCAAGATGGGGCCAGTGGCCGGGAGACCCAGTACTTC | CASSQDGASGRETQYF
NA | TRBJ2-3 | TRBV27 | NA | TGTGCCAGCAGTCCCGAGATCCCGAACAGAGATACGCAGTATTTT | CASSPEIPNRDTQYF
few | TRBJ2-7 | TRBV14 | NA | TGTGCCAGCAGCCATAGTTTTCCGGGCGAGCAGTACTTC | CASSHSFPGEQYF
NA | TRBJ2-4 | TRBV4-3 | NA | TGCGCCAGCAGCCAAGATTTGGGGCGCTCCAACATTCAGTACTTC | CASSQDLGRSNIQYF
few | TRBJ1-2 | TRBV19 | TRBD1 | TGTGCCAGTAGGACAGGGGAACACTATGGCTACACCTTC | CASRTGEHYGYTF
NA | TRBJ2-7 | TRBV3-1 | TRBD2 | TGTGCCAGCAGCCACATTAGCGGGAGGGGTAATTCCTACGAGCAGTACTTC | CASSHISGRGNSYEQYF